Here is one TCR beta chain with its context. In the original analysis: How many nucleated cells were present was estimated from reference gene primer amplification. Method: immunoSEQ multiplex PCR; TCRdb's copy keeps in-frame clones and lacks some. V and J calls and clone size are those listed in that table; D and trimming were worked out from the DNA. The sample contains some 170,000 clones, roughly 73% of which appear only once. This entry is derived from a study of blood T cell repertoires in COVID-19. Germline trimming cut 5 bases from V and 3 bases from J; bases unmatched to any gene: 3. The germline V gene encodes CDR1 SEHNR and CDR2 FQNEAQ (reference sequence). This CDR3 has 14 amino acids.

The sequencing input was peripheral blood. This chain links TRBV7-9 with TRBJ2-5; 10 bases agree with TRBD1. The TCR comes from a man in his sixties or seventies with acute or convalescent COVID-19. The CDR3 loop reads CASSNGQGEETQYF. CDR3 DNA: TGTGCCAGCAGCAATGGACAGGGGGAAGAGACCCAGTACTTC.